This entry is about one T cell receptor (beta chain). Clones were read by immunoSEQ multiplex PCR, and TCRdb kept only the in-frame ones, dropping some. This table has around 450,000 clones, 90% appearing once. The cohort comprised adults aged 18 to 89 years residing in some 24 US areas. Assignments of participants to cohorts depended upon their own reported clinical history. The germline V gene encodes CDR1 SNHLY and CDR2 FYNNEI. This CDR3 contains 14 residues. Between the trimmed V and J ends, which lost 7 bases and 0 bases, there was a span of 11 bases. This specimen belongs to a study of blood T cell repertoires in COVID-19.

The chain has TRBV2 and TRBJ2-3, with D possibly TRBD1 on 7 matching bases. Source material: PBMCs or T cells enriched from blood (not recorded which). This sequence was found in a man younger than 35 who had recovered from COVID-19. CDR3: CASMEGASTDTQYF. The DNA for the CDR3 is TGTGCCAGCATGGAGGGGGCTAGCACAGATACGCAGTATTTT.